This note documents a single T cell receptor beta chain sequence. This may arise from a read error, as a much more abundant clone is one base away. The data are from a study of early T cells in non-severe SARS-CoV-2 infection. Attached unique molecular identifiers marked individual cDNA molecules. Via MiXCR, TCRdb re-called the 5' RACE reads, giving one row per CDR3 protein. The table shows 40,000 or so distinct CDR3 sequences, with 11% occurring only once. Per the germline V gene, CDR1 is MDHEN and CDR2 is SYDVKM. The ends were cut back, 4 bases at V and 9 bases at J, with 22 bases in the middle. The CDR3 has 17 residues.

V gene TRBV28 combines with J gene TRBJ1-6; TRBD1 is a possible D gene (6 bases). Sequencing input: whole blood. The clonotype comes from an adult who was a healthcare worker with PCR-confirmed SARS-CoV-2 infection or an uninfected control (not recorded which). The CDR3 nucleotides are TGTGCCAGCAGTTCCCCAGGGGACTCAGGGAAAGGTTCACCCCTCCACTTT. As protein: CASSSPGDSGKGSPLHF.